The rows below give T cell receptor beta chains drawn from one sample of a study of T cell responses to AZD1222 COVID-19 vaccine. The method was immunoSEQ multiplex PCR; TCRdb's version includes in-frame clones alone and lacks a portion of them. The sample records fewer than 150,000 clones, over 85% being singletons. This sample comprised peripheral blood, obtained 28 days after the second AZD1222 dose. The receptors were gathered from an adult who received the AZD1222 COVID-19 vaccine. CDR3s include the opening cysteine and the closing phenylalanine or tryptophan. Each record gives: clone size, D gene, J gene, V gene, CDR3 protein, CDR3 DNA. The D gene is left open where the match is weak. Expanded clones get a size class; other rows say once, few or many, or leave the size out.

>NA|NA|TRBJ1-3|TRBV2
CASNLGPYLSGNTIYF
TGTGCCAGCAATTTGGGTCCCTATCTCTCTGGAAACACCATATATTTT
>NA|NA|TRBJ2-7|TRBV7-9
CASSFLYEQYF
TGTGCCAGCAGCTTTCTCTACGAGCAGTACTTC
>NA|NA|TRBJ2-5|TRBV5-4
CASSLGVEGETQYF
TGTGCCAGCAGCTTGGGGGTAGAGGGGGAGACCCAGTACTTC
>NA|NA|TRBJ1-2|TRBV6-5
CASGRGSSNYGYTF
TGTGCCAGCGGGAGGGGAAGTTCGAACTATGGCTACACCTTC
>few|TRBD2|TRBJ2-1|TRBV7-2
CASSLDRTSGGAGHEQFF
TGTGCCAGCAGCTTAGACCGGACTAGCGGGGGGGCCGGGCATGAGCAGTTCTTC
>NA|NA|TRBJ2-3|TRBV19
CASSETVSTDTQYF
TGTGCCAGTAGTGAGACAGTATCTACAGATACGCAGTATTTT
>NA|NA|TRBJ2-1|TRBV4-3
CASSQDLAHNEQFF
TGCGCCAGCAGCCAAGATCTGGCACACAATGAGCAGTTCTTC
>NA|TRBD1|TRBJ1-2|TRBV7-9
CASSANRDRANYGYTF
TGTGCCAGCAGCGCGAATAGGGACAGAGCTAACTATGGCTACACCTTC
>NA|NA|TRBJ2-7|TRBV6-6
CASSYRLGARYEQYF
TGTGCCAGCAGTTACCGCCTGGGGGCTAGGTACGAGCAGTACTTC
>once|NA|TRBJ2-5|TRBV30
CAWSEGSQETQYF
TGTGCCTGGAGTGAGGGAAGCCAAGAGACCCAGTACTTC
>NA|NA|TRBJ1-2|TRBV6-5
CASRIQGFSGYTF
TGTGCCAGCAGGATACAGGGATTCAGTGGCTACACCTTC
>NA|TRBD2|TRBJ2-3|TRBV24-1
CATSPAAGERTDTQYF
TGTGCCACCAGCCCGGCGGCGGGAGAACGCACAGATACGCAGTATTTT
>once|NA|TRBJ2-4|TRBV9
CASSLETGTGNIQYF
TGTGCCAGCAGCCTTGAGACAGGGACTGGAAACATTCAGTACTTC
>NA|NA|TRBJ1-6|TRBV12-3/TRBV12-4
CASSLASNSPLHF
TGTGCCAGCAGTTTAGCAAGTAATTCACCCCTCCACTTT
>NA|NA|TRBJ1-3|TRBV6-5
CASSNREGNTIYF
TGTGCCAGCAGTAACAGGGAAGGAAACACCATATATTTT